These 13 T cell receptor beta chains were all obtained from the same sample, sequenced in a study of T cell responses to AZD1222 COVID-19 vaccine. Here immunoSEQ multiplex PCR was the method, and the copy in TCRdb shows in-frame clones only, minus some. In the table there are some 100,000 clones, about nine tenths of which are singletons. The specimen was peripheral blood, collected on day 0 of AZD1222 vaccination. The receptors here all came from an adult in good health.

The rearrangement links TRBV2 to TRBJ2-5; D perhaps matches TRBD2 (6 bases). Between the trimmed V and J ends, which lost 5 bases and 4 bases, there was a span of 14 bases. CDR3 size: 14 residues. Germline loops: CDR1 SNHLY, CDR2 FYNNEI. CDR3: CASSRLASRETQYF. The CDR3 DNA sequence: TGTGCCAGCAGTAGGCTAGCGTCGAGAGAGACCCAGTACTTC.

The V call is TRBV11-3, the J call TRBJ1-1, with D unclear. The germline CDR1 and CDR2 sequences are SGHNT and YENEEA. This CDR3 contains 17 residues. V was cut by 1 base and J by 5 bases, with 20 bases left in between. The CDR3 region is CASSLGGGLGVRTEAFF. The CDR3 DNA reads as TGTGCCAGCAGCTTAGGTGGCGGGCTTGGGGTTCGGACTGAAGCTTTCTTT.

V gene TRBV7-8 combines with J gene TRBJ2-3; 7 bases match TRBD1. The CDR3 length is 14 residues. V lost 3 bases and J lost 4; bases outside the gene matches: 4. Germline lookup yields CDR1 SGHVS and CDR2 FQNEAQ. The CDR3 reads CASSFDRVPDTQYF. DNA for the CDR3: TGTGCCAGCAGCTTCGACAGGGTCCCAGATACGCAGTATTTT.

The chain combines TRBV6-5 with TRBJ2-5; 15 positions match TRBD2. The V segment lost 7 bases and the J segment 5 bases; nucleotides outside the gene matches: 5. The CDR3 runs to 15 residues. Germline CDR1 is MNHEY and CDR2 is SVGAGI. The DNA of the CDR3 is TGTGCCAGCACCGGGACTAGCGGGAGGTGGGAGACCCAGTACTTC. Protein sequence: CASTGTSGRWETQYF.

The chain has TRBV7-2 and TRBJ1-4, with no clear D. The length of the CDR3 is 14 residues. Deletions cut 2 bases from V and 3 bases from J, with 7 bases between. Germline assignment: CDR1 SGHTA and CDR2 FQGNSA. The CDR3 reads CASSLQPSNEKLFF. CDR3 DNA sequence: TGTGCCAGCAGCTTACAGCCTTCTAATGAAAAACTGTTTTTT.

J is TRBJ1-5 and V is TRBV6-6; D is undetermined. V shed 8 bases and J shed 11 bases, with 13 bases lying between them. The germline gives CDR1 MNHNY, CDR2 SVGAGI (reference sequence). The CDR3 spans 11 residues. The CDR3, as DNA: TGTGCCAGCGCCGACGAGGGTACCCAGCATTTT. Translation: CASADEGTQHF.

There are a few counts of this clone. This chain joins TRBV6-6 and TRBJ1-5; possibly TRBD1 for D (6 bases). Germline CDR1 and CDR2: MNHNY and SVGAGI (reference sequence). The CDR3 runs to 15 residues. CDR3 DNA sequence: TGTGCAGGAGGGGGGGGGCCTTATAGCAATCAGCCCCAGCATTTT. It translates to CAGGGGPYSNQPQHF.

The CDR3 region is CASSQHAISISPYTF. In DNA form, the CDR3 reads TGTGCCAGCAGCCAACATGCCATTAGTATTTCGCCCTACACCTTC. The V call is TRBV14, the J call TRBJ1-2; D gene uncertain. CDR3 length: 15 amino acids. V lost 2 bases, J lost 10 bases, and 20 bases lay in between. CDR1 and CDR2 from the germline V gene are SGHDN and FVKESK.

This chain connects TRBV12-3 or TRBV12-4 to TRBJ2-7; no clear D. The CDR3 length is 12 residues. V was pared by 0 bases and J by 4 bases, with 4 bases between. The CDR3 DNA follows: TGTGCCAGCAGTTTAGCGCCGTACGAGCAGTACTTC. Its translation: CASSLAPYEQYF.

This sequence joins TRBV30 and TRBJ2-2, with 7 bases lining up with TRBD1. Germline V gene sequence: CDR1 GTSNPN, CDR2 SVGIG (reference sequence). The trim removed 2 bases at V and 7 bases at J, leaving 7 bases unmatched. This CDR3 comprises 14 residues. The DNA of the CDR3 is TGTGCCTGGAGTCGTCAAACAGGGGTCGGGGAGCTGTTTTTT. The encoded protein is CAWSRQTGVGELFF.

The chain employs TRBV6-5 and TRBJ1-3; 9 bases are shared with TRBD1. Germline V CDR1 and CDR2: MNHEY, SVGAGI. The CDR3 contains 15 residues. V gave up 2 bases and J gave up 7 bases; unmatched junction bases: 6. The CDR3 DNA sequence: TGTGCCAGCAGTTACCGGGCCGGGACAGGGAACACCATATATTTT. Translated, it gives CASSYRAGTGNTIYF.

The V and J genes are TRBV19 and TRBJ1-5; maybe TRBD1 (5 bases). Germline values: CDR1 LNHDA, CDR2 SQIVND (reference sequence). The CDR3 loop spans 17 amino acids. Trimming took off 6 bases at V and 5 bases at J, with 23 bases between the two ends. The CDR3 here is CASRLQEGRGSDQPQHF. CDR3 nucleotides: TGTGCCAGTAGGCTCCAGGAAGGTCGGGGGAGTGATCAGCCCCAGCATTTT.

The V gene is TRBV6-6, the J gene TRBJ2-7; unclear D gene. This CDR3 region has 14 residues. The V gene lost 2 bases and the J gene lost 2 bases, with 10 bases spanning the gap. Germline loops: CDR1 MNHNY, CDR2 SVGAGI (reference sequence). The CDR3 region has the DNA TGTGCCAGCAGTTACCGGCTGCAACCCTACGAGCAGTACTTC. Residues: CASSYRLQPYEQYF.